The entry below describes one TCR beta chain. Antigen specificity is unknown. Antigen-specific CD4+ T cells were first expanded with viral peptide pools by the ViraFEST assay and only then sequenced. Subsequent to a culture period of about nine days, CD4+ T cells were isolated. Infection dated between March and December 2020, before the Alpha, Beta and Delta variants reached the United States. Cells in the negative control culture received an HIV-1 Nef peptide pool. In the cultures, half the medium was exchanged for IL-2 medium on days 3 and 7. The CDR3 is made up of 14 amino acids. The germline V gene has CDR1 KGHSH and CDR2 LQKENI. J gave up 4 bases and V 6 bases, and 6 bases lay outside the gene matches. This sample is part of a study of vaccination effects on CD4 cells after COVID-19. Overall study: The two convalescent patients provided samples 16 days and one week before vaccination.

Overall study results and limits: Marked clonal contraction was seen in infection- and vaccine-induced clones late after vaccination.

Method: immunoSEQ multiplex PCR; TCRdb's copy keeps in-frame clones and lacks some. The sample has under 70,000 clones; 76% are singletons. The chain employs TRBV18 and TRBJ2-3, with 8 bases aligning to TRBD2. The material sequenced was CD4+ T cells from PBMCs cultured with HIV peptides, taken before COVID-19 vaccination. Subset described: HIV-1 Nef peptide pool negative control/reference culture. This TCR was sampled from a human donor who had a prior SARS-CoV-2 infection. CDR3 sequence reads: CASSVLAVSDTQYF. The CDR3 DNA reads TGTGCCAGCTCGGTACTAGCGGTATCAGATACGCAGTATTTT.